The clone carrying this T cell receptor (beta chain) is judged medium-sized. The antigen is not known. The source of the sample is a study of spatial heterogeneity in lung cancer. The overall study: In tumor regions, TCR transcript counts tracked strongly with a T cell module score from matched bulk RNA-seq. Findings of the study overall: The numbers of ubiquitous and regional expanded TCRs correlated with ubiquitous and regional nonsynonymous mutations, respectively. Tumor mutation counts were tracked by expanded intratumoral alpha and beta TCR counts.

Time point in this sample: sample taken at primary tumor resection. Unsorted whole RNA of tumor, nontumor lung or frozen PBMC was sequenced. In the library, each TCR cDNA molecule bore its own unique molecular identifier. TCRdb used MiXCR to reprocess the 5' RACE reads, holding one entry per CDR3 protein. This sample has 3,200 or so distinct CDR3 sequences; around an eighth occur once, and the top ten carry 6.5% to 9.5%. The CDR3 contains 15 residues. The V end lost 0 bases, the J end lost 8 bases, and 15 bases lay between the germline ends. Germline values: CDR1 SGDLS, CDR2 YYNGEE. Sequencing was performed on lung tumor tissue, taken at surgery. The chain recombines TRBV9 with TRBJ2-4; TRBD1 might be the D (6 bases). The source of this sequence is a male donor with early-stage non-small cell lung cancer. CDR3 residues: CASSVAGQPEDIQYF. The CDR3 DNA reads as TGTGCCAGCAGCGTAGCGGGACAACCAGAAGACATTCAGTACTTC.